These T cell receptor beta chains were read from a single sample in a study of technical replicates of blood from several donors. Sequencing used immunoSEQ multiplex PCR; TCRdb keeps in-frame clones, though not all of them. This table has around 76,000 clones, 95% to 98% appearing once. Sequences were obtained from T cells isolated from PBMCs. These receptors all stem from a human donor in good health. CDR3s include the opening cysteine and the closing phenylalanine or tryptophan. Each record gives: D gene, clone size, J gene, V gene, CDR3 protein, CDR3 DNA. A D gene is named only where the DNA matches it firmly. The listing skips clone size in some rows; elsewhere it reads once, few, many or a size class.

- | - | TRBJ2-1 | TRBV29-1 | CSVTPGNEQFF | TGCAGCGTTACTCCGGGGAATGAGCAGTTCTTC
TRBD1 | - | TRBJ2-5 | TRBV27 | CASSFATGGQETQYF | TGTGCCAGCAGTTTTGCGACAGGGGGGCAAGAGACCCAGTACTTC
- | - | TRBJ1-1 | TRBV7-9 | CASSWGHLNTEAFF | TGTGCCAGCAGCTGGGGACATCTGAACACTGAAGCTTTCTTT
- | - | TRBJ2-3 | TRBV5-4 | CASSFRGTDTQYF | TGTGCCAGCAGCTTCCGGGGGACAGATACGCAGTATTTT
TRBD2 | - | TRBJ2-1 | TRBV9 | CASSVNLIAGGTDEQFF | TGTGCCAGCAGCGTAAACTTAATAGCGGGAGGAACCGATGAGCAGTTCTTC
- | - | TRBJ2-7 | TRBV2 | CASSGTDPYEQYF | TGTGCCAGCAGTGGCACAGATCCCTACGAGCAGTACTTC
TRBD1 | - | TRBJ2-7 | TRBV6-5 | CASRDRDRNEQYF | TGTGCCAGCAGAGACCGGGACAGGAACGAGCAGTACTTC
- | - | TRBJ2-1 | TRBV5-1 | CASSFGYNEQFF | TGCGCCAGCAGCTTCGGCTACAATGAGCAGTTCTTC
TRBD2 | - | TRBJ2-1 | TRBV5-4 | CASAGDESNEQFF | TGTGCCAGCGCGGGGGACGAGAGCAATGAGCAGTTCTTC
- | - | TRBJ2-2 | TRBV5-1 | CASSLGGSRTPSNTGELFF | TGCGCCAGCAGCTTGGGCGGCTCTAGAACACCATCGAACACCGGGGAGCTGTTTTTT
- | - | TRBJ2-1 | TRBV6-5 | CASSYVAGLSYNEQFF | TGTGCCAGCAGTTACGTGGCAGGATTATCCTACAATGAGCAGTTCTTC
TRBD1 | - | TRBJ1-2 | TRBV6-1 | CASSDGGGGRYTF | TGTGCCAGCAGTGATGGAGGGGGCGGCCGCTACACCTTC
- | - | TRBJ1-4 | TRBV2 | CASSEAFLVRDSNEKLFF | TGTGCCAGCAGTGAAGCGTTTCTCGTGAGGGACTCAAATGAAAAACTGTTTTTT
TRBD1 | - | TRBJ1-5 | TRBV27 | CASRRTGGNQPQHF | TGTGCCAGCAGACGGACAGGGGGCAATCAGCCCCAGCATTTT
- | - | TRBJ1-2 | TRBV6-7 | CASSYVREGGGYTF | TGTGCCAGCAGTTACGTCAGGGAGGGGGGGGGCTACACCTTC
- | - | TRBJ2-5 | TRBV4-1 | CASSQDRQPRDETQYF | TGCGCCAGCAGCCAAGATCGACAGCCGCGGGATGAGACCCAGTACTTC
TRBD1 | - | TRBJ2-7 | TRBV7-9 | CASSPRDRVYEQYF | TGTGCCAGCAGCCCCCGGGACAGGGTCTACGAGCAGTACTTC
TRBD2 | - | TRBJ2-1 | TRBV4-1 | CASSQHPSGSYNEQFF | TGCGCCAGCAGCCAACATCCTAGCGGGTCCTACAATGAGCAGTTCTTC
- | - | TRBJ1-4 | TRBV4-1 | CASSQQLANEKLFF | TGCGCCAGCAGCCAACAATTAGCCAATGAAAAACTGTTTTTT
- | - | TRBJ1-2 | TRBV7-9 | CASSFSRAEDGYTF | TGTGCCAGCAGCTTCTCCAGGGCAGAAGATGGCTACACCTTC
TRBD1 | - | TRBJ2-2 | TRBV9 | CASSSLGQGVFPGELFF | TGTGCCAGCAGCTCTTTGGGACAGGGGGTTTTTCCCGGGGAGCTGTTTTTT
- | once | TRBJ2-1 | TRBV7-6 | CASSSGLYNEQFF | TGTGCCAGCAGCAGCGGGTTATACAATGAGCAGTTCTTC
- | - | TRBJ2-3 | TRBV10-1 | CASSDYSSSGPSTDTQYF | TGCGCCAGCAGTGACTATAGTTCAAGCGGGCCTAGCACAGATACGCAGTATTTT
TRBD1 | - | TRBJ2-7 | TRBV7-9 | CASSWGQDWEQYF | TGTGCCAGCAGCTGGGGACAGGATTGGGAGCAGTACTTC